The T cell receptor beta chain under discussion was sequenced for a study of identical twins. CDR3 length equals 12 residues. Trimming removed 7 bases from V and 5 bases from J, with 10 bases in between. Germline CDR1 SEHNR, CDR2 FQNEAQ (reference sequence). MiXCR was run by TCRdb on the 5' RACE reads, yielding one entry per CDR3 protein. This sample has hundreds of thousands of distinct CDR3 sequences, with around an eighth found just once. Overall study results and limits: Models underpredicted monozygotic twin sharing of out-of-frame TCR alpha.

The table lists this clonotype with a few counts. Its antigen is still unknown. The V and J genes are TRBV7-9 and TRBJ2-3, with D perhaps assigned TRBD1 or TRBD2 (5 bases each). This sequence was found in a woman younger than 30 in good health. Sequenced sample: memory (CD45RO+) T cells sorted from blood. The CDR3 nucleotides read TGTGCCAGCAATGGTGGGGGAGATACGCAGTATTTT. Translated: CASNGGGDTQYF.